The next 29 T cell receptor beta chains were all read from a single sample in a study of identical twins' blood T cells. TCRdb analysed the 5' RACE reads with MiXCR anew, one entry per CDR3 protein. The sample has 400,000 or so distinct CDR3 sequences; roughly 27% are singletons. The specimen sequenced was PBMCs. The receptors shown here come from a woman aged 18 to 50 in good health.

This clonotype showed up just a few times. The chain joins TRBV7-9 to TRBJ1-1; weak D call: TRBD1 (5 bases). Germline V CDR1 and CDR2: SEHNR, FQNEAQ (reference sequence). The ends were cut back, 5 bases at V and 4 bases at J, with 14 bases in the middle. The CDR3 extends over 14 amino acids. The DNA of the CDR3 is TGTGCCAGCAGCCCAGGTGGGGCTCGCACTGAAGCTTTCTTT. Encoded protein: CASSPGGARTEAFF.

This clonotype was detected a few times. The chain combines TRBV9 with TRBJ2-3; no reliable D call. The germline CDR1 and CDR2 sequences are SGDLS and YYNGEE. Trimming took 0 bases from V and 6 from J, leaving 11 bases between them. The CDR3 loop spans 14 amino acids. The CDR3 nucleotides read TGTGCCAGCAGCGTAGTCGTCCGGGCTGATACGCAGTATTTT. The encoded protein is CASSVVVRADTQYF.

This clonotype has at least ten counts. The chain combines TRBV3-1 with TRBJ2-7, with D tentatively TRBD1 (6 bases). This CDR3 has 15 amino acids. Germline V lookup: CDR1 LGHDT, CDR2 YNNKEL (reference sequence). Between the trimmed V and J ends, which lost 5 bases and 0 bases, there was a span of 14 bases. CDR3 amino acids: CASSLSGTFSYEQYF. The CDR3 DNA reads as TGTGCCAGCAGCTTGTCCGGGACATTCTCCTACGAGCAGTACTTC.

This clonotype has a handful of counts. Germline and junction disagree at one end, which may indicate a read error. The chain joins TRBV15 to TRBJ1-3; no clear D gene. The CDR3 is 16 amino acids. Germline CDR1 and CDR2: LNHNV and YYDKDF (reference sequence). CDR3 loop: CATSRDVGPPGNTVYF. The CDR3 nucleotides are TGTGCCACCAGCAGAGATGTGGGCCCGCCAGGAAACACCGTATATTTT.

CDR3 sequence: CASSLMGFQPQHF. CDR3 bases: TGTGCCAGCAGCTTAATGGGTTTTCAGCCCCAGCATTTT. The chain employs TRBV7-8 and TRBJ1-5; no firm D call. The CDR3 consists of 13 residues. Trimming stripped 2 bases from V and 6 bases from J, with 8 bases between. Germline V lookup: CDR1 SGHVS, CDR2 FQNEAQ.

Only a few counts were recorded for this clonotype. The chain couples TRBV28 to TRBJ1-2; D is unresolved. CDR3 length: 15 amino acids. Germline-derived CDR1 and CDR2 are MDHEN and SYDVKM. The V end was cut by 4 bases, the J end by 4 bases, with 16 bases between. The CDR3 coding sequence is TGTGCCAGCAGTTCGTCTCAAGATTTCTCCTATGGCTACACCTTC. This sequence encodes CASSSSQDFSYGYTF.

This clonotype was observed a few times. The chain has TRBV20-1 and TRBJ1-1; D possibly corresponds to TRBD1 (6 bases). CDR3 size: 15 residues. Trimming took off 6 bases at V and 0 bases at J, with 17 bases between the two ends. Germline V gene sequence: CDR1 DFQATT, CDR2 SNEGSKA (reference sequence). CDR3 loop: CSASGTHTMNTEAFF. CDR3 sequence (DNA): TGCAGTGCCAGCGGGACACATACAATGAACACTGAAGCTTTCTTT.

The chain links TRBV29-1 to TRBJ1-1; a weak D match, TRBD1 (5 bases). This CDR3 spans 11 amino acids. V lost 7 bases and J 6 bases, leaving 12 bases between the germline ends. Per the germline V gene, CDR1 is SQVTM and CDR2 is ANQGSEA. As DNA, the CDR3 is TGCAGCGCAAAACTGGGGGCTGAAGCTTTCTTT. Its protein product is CSAKLGAEAFF.

This clonotype was seen more than once but under ten times. The V and J genes are TRBV5-1 and TRBJ1-5, with D tentatively TRBD1 (5 bases). Deletions cut 5 bases from V and 7 bases from J, with 16 bases between. The germline gives CDR1 SGHRS, CDR2 YFSETQ. The CDR3 contains 14 residues. The chain's CDR3 is CASSPGTVGQPQHF. DNA for the CDR3: TGCGCCAGCAGTCCAGGGACCGTCGGACAGCCCCAGCATTTT.

This clonotype was recorded a few times. V and J are TRBV3-1 and TRBJ1-1; a possible D gene is TRBD1 (5 bases). The CDR3 has 14 amino acids. Per the germline V gene, CDR1 is LGHDT and CDR2 is YNNKEL (reference sequence). Trimming shortened V by 3 bases and J by 2 bases, and 10 bases separated the two germline ends. The CDR3 sequence: CASSQPGPNTEAFF. CDR3 nucleotide sequence: TGTGCCAGCAGCCAGCCGGGACCAAACACTGAAGCTTTCTTT.

This clonotype was detected a few times. This chain links TRBV4-1 with TRBJ1-1, with D perhaps matching TRBD1 (6 bases). V was cut by 6 bases and J by 0 bases, with 17 bases left in between. Germline V gene sequence: CDR1 MGHRA, CDR2 YSYEKL. The CDR3 sequence is 16 residues long. CDR3 sequence: CASSPTIGTMNTEAFF. For the CDR3, the DNA is TGCGCCAGCAGTCCAACAATCGGGACAATGAACACTGAAGCTTTCTTT.

The V call is TRBV20-1, the J call TRBJ2-1; 9 positions agree with TRBD2. After removal of 7 bases from V and 5 bases from J, the junction contained 3 bases not matched to a gene. The CDR3 is 12 residues long. The germline gives CDR1 DFQATT, CDR2 SNEGSKA (reference sequence). The CDR3 sequence is CSVKRGDNEQFF. The CDR3 nucleotides read TGCAGTGTTAAGCGGGGGGACAATGAGCAGTTCTTC.

Written as DNA, the CDR3 is TGTGCCAGCCGTTGGGGGACTAGCTCTCATGAGCAGTTCTTC. As protein: CASRWGTSSHEQFF. The chain carries TRBV2 and TRBJ2-1, with 9 bases fitting TRBD2. This CDR3 contains 14 residues. V was pared by 8 bases and J by 8 bases, with 10 bases of the junction left unmatched. Germline CDR1 and CDR2: SNHLY and FYNNEI.

This clonotype has only a few counts. The chain combines TRBV18 with TRBJ2-5; D gene uncertain. The ends were cut back, 2 bases at V and 1 base at J, with 5 bases in the middle. Germline CDR1 and CDR2: KGHSH and LQKENI. The CDR3 covers 13 residues. CDR3 in DNA: TGTGCCAGCTCACCAGCCCTCCAAGAGACCCAGTACTTC. It yields the protein CASSPALQETQYF.

This rearrangement joins TRBV20-1 to TRBJ2-7, with a weak D call TRBD2 (5 bases). CDR1 and CDR2 (germline): DFQATT, SNEGSKA (reference sequence). Between the trimmed V and J ends, which lost 4 bases and 2 bases, there was a span of 12 bases. The CDR3 is 13 amino acids. CDR3 in amino acids: CSANVRAPYEQYF. CDR3 DNA: TGCAGTGCTAACGTGAGGGCCCCCTACGAGCAGTACTTC.

The CDR3 DNA reads as TGTGCCAGCAGCCCCCTTGGGGGTTCTGAAGCTTTCTTT. Translating it yields CASSPLGGSEAFF. The J gene is TRBJ1-1, the V gene TRBV7-3; TRBD1 is a possible D gene (5 bases). The CDR3 extends over 13 amino acids. V was cut by 5 bases and J by 6 bases, with 13 bases left in between. Germline V lookup: CDR1 SGHTA, CDR2 FQGTGA. The full variable domain, rest sourced from reference TRBV7-3 and TRBJ1-1, is GAGVSQTPSNKVTEKGKYVELRCDPISGHTALYWYRQSLGQGPEFLIYFQGTGAADDSGLPNDRFFAVRPEGSVSTLKIQRTERGDSAVYLCASSPLGGSEAFFGQGTRLTVV.

This clonotype was observed a few times. V gene TRBV20-1 combines with J gene TRBJ1-1, with 8 bases matching TRBD1. V shed 0 bases, J shed 5 bases, and the junction held 14 bases outside the gene matches. The CDR3 spans 17 residues. In germline, CDR1 is DFQATT, CDR2 SNEGSKA (reference sequence). DNA of the CDR3: TGCAGTGCTAGAGATGATTTTCAGGGGGCGCGCGGAACTGAAGCTTTCTTT. The encoded protein is CSARDDFQGARGTEAFF.

This clonotype was observed a handful of times. V usage is TRBV11-2 and J usage is TRBJ1-1; TRBD1 aligns across 8 bases. Trimming at V came to 2 bases and at J to 5 bases, leaving 7 bases not matched to a gene. This CDR3 spans 15 amino acids. Germline V gene data show CDR1 as SGHAT and CDR2 as FQNNGV. The CDR3 bases are TGTGCCAGCAGCTTAACGTCGACAGGGGAAACTGAAGCTTTCTTT. The encoded protein is CASSLTSTGETEAFF.

Ten or more counts support this clonotype. The chain recombines TRBV5-1 with TRBJ1-4; 9 bases match TRBD1. After removal of 0 bases from V and 7 bases from J, the junction contained 4 bases not matched to a gene. The CDR3 runs 15 residues. In germline, CDR1 is SGHRS, CDR2 YFSETQ. In DNA form, the CDR3 reads TGCGCCAGCAGCTTGGTGGGGACAGGGATTGAAAAACTGTTTTTT. This codes for CASSLVGTGIEKLFF.

On this clonotype itself: A read error may explain this, as a much larger clone is one base away. The V and J genes are TRBV20-1 and TRBJ1-5; D unresolved. Germline V gives CDR1 DFQATT, CDR2 SNEGSKA (reference sequence). This CDR3 is 15 amino acids long. V lost 2 bases and J 3 bases, leaving 14 bases between the germline ends. The CDR3 coding sequence is TGCAGTGCTAGATTAAAAGGCTGGGACAATCAGCCCCAGCATTTT. Encoded protein: CSARLKGWDNQPQHF.

This clonotype was seen a few times. This sequence joins TRBV20-1 and TRBJ2-2; D uncertain. Deletions cut 4 bases from V and 1 base from J, with 7 bases between. The length of the CDR3 is 13 residues. Germline V gives CDR1 DFQATT, CDR2 SNEGSKA (reference sequence). For the CDR3, the DNA is TGCAGTGCTATGGTTGAGAACACCGGGGAGCTGTTTTTT. It codes for CSAMVENTGELFF.

This clonotype has just a few counts. V and J are TRBV5-1 and TRBJ2-5; TRBD1 aligns across 7 bases. V trimming: 4 bases; J trimming: 5 bases; junction bases outside the gene matches: 8. Germline V lookup: CDR1 SGHRS, CDR2 YFSETQ. The CDR3 totals 14 residues. CDR3 sequence (DNA): TGCGCCAGCAGCCTACGACAGGGTAGGGAGACCCAGTACTTC. It encodes CASSLRQGRETQYF.

As regards this clonotype: A much more abundant neighbour one base away suggests this may be a read error. The conserved final phenylalanine or tryptophan is absent from the CDR3, which likely points to a read error. This chain links TRBV19 with TRBJ1-1; D remains ambiguous. This CDR3 is 14 amino acids long. Trimming removed 5 bases at V and 0 bases at J, with 10 bases between. The germline V gene encodes CDR1 LNHDA and CDR2 SQIVND (reference sequence). The CDR3 sequence is CASSPGLMNTEAFL. CDR3 sequence (DNA): TGTGCCAGTAGTCCCGGTCTCATGAACACTGAAGCTTTCCTT.

The sample holds a few counts of this clonotype. This chain connects TRBV9 to TRBJ1-5; no reliable D call. The CDR3 has 13 residues. Per the germline V gene, CDR1 is SGDLS and CDR2 is YYNGEE. The germline V and J ends were trimmed by 2 bases and 4 bases, with 7 bases remaining between them. CDR3 loop: CASSVLGNQPQHF. CDR3 coding DNA: TGTGCCAGCAGCGTTTTGGGTAATCAGCCCCAGCATTTT.

This clonotype was recorded at least ten times. The chain joins TRBV20-1 to TRBJ2-2; D ambiguous. CDR3 length: 16 amino acids. Trimming removed 3 bases from V and 1 base from J, with 15 bases in between. In germline, CDR1 is DFQATT, CDR2 SNEGSKA (reference sequence). The CDR3 spells CSASDIRTRNTGELFF. CDR3 nucleotide sequence: TGCAGTGCTAGCGATATCAGAACACGGAACACCGGGGAGCTGTTTTTT.

There are a few counts of this clonotype. The chain combines TRBV12-3 or TRBV12-4 with TRBJ2-2; TRBD2 is a possible D gene (6 bases). The V end was cut by 4 bases, the J end by 2 bases, with 11 bases between. This CDR3 has 15 residues. The CDR3 region has the DNA TGTGCCAGCAGTTGGGGGGACGCTAACACCGGGGAGCTGTTTTTT. Translated: CASSWGDANTGELFF.

In its sample, this clonotype was seen a few times. The chain has TRBV20-1 and TRBJ2-1, with D unclear. In germline, CDR1 is DFQATT, CDR2 SNEGSKA (reference sequence). Trimming left V 0 bases short and J 0 bases short, with 9 bases between. The CDR3 runs to 15 residues. This CDR3 is CSAREGSGSYNEQFF. In nucleotides, the CDR3 is TGCAGTGCTAGAGAGGGCTCAGGCTCCTACAATGAGCAGTTCTTC.

This clonotype was recorded a few times. The V and J genes are TRBV28 and TRBJ2-1, with 7 bases identical to TRBD1. Germline CDR1 is MDHEN and CDR2 is SYDVKM. V shed 6 bases, J shed 0 bases, and the junction held 11 bases outside the gene matches. The CDR3 sequence is 17 residues long. The CDR3 spells CASSYPRQGFSYNEQFF. The CDR3 DNA reads as TGTGCCAGCAGCTACCCACGACAGGGCTTCTCCTACAATGAGCAGTTCTTC.

The rearrangement uses TRBV20-1 and TRBJ1-2, with 7 bases fitting TRBD1. Per the germline V gene, CDR1 is DFQATT and CDR2 is SNEGSKA (reference sequence). Trimming removed 5 bases from V and 2 bases from J; junction bases left unmatched: 11. There are 15 residues in the CDR3. In DNA, the CDR3 is TGCAGTGCTCCTCCGCCCAGACAGGGAAACTATGGCTACACCTTC. It is translated as CSAPPPRQGNYGYTF.